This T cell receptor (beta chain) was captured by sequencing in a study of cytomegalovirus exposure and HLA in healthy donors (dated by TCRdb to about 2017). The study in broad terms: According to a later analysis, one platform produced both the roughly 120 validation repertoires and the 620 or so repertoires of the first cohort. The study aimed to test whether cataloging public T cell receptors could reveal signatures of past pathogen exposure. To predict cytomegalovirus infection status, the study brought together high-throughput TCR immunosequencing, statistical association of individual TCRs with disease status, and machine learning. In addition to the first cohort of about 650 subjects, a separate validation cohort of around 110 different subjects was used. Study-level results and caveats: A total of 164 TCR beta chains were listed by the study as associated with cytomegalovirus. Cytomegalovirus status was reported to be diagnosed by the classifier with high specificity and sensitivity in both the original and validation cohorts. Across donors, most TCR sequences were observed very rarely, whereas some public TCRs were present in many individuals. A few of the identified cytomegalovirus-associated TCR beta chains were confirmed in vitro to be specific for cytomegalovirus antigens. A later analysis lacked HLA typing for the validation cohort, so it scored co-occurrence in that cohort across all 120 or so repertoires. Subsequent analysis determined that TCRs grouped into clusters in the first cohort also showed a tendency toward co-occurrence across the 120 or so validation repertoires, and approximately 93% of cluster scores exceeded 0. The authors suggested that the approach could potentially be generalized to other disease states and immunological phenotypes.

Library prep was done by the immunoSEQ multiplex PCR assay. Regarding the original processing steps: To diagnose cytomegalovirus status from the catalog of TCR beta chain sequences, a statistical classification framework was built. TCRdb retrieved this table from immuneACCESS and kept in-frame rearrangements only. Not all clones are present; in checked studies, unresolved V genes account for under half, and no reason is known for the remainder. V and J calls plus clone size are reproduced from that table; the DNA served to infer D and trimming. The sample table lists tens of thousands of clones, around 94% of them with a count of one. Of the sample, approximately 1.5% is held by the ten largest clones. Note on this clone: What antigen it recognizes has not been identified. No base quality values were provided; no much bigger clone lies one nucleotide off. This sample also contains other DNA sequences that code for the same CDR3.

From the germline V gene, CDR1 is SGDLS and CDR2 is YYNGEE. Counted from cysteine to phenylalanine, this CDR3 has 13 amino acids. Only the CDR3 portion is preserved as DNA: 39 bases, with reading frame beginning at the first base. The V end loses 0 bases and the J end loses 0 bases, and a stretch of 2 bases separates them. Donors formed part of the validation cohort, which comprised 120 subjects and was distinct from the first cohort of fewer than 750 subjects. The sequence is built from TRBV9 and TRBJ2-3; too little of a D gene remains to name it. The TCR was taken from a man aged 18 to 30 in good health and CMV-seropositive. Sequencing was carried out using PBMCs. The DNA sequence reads TGTGCCAGCAGCGTAGTAAGCACAGATACGCAGTATTTT. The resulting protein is CASSVVSTDTQYF.